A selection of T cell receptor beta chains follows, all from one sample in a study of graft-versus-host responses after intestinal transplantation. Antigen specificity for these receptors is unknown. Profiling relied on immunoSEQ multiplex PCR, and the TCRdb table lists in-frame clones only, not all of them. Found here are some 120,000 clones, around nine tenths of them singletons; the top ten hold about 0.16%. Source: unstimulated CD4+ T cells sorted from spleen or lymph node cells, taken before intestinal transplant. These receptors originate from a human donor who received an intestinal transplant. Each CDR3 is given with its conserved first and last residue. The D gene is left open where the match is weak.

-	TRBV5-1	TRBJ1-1	CASSLAGMTEAFF
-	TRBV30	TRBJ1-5	CAWSLEQYNQPQHF
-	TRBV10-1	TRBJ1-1	CASSERGLGNTEAFF
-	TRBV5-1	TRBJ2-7	CASSLEEGISYEQYF
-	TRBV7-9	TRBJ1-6	CASSVFKGVRDSPLHF
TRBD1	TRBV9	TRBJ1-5	CASIQGIQPQHF
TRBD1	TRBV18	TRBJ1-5	CASSPTAGDSSNQPQHF
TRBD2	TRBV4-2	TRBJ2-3	CASSRKSSGGGTDTQYF
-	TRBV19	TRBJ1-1	CATAPIGGPNTEAFF
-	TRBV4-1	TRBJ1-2	CASSQEGQGIDYGYTF
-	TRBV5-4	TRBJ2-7	CASSLGHPSYEQYF
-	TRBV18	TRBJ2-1	CASSPPRGSNNEQFF
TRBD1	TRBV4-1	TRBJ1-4	CASSRTGTGGEKLFF
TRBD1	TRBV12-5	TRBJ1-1	CASGLVPPGQEAFF
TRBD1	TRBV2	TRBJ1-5	CASSLDRVYSNQPQHF
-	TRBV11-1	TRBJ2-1	CASSLEGSSYNEQFF
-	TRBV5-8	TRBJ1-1	CASSLGLRSNTEAFF
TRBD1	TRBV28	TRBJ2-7	CASSLGTGFYEQYF
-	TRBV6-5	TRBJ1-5	CASSEQNQPQHF
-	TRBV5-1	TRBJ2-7	CASSSGSGRATYEQYF
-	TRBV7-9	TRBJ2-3	CASSFKWGASTDTQYF
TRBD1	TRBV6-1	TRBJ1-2	CASSVNTGEGYTF
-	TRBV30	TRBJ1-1	CAWSVQTEAFF
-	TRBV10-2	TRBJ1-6	CASRKTDKDSPLHF
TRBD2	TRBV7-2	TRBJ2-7	CASSSRIAGGEQYF
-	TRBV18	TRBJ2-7	CASSPPGDHEQYF
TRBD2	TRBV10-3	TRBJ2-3	CAISASSGGADTQYF
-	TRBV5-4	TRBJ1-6	CASSLLDSPLHF
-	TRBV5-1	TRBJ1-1	CASSLAGSTEAFF
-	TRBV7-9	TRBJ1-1	CASSLEGETEAFF
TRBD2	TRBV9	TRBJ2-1	CASSSSGGAFGVQFF
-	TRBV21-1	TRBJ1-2	CASSKGAPGIDGYTF
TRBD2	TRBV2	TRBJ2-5	CASRLRGSGGGETQYF
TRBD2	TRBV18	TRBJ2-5	CASSPRQPLLARETQYF
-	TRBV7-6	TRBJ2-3	CASSLSGGTDTQYF
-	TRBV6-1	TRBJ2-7	CASYSSPIQTYEQYF
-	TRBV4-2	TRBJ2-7	CASSQGYRAGEQYF
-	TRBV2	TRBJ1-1	CASPLEAFF
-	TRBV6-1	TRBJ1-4	CASSSNEKLFF
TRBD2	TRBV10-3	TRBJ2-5	CAISSSGGVRETQYF
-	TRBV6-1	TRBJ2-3	CATMLTSSLTDTQYF
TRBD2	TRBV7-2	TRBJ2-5	CASSLGGGGAWETQYF
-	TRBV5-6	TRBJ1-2	CASSLDTTYGDTF
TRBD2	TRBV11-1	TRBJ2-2	CASSLRGGTGELFF
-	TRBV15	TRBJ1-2	CATSRPRDGNYGYTF
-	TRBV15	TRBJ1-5	CATSPGLRQPQHF
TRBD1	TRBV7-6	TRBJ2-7	CASSIIQGQGEYEQYF
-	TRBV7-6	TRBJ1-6	CASSLDGTDFSPLHF
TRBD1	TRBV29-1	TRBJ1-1	CSVPTGSGTEAFF
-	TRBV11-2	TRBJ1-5	CASSFRGGQPQHF